Here is one T cell receptor (beta chain) with its context. These data belong to a study of blood T cell repertoires in COVID-19. The method was immunoSEQ multiplex PCR; TCRdb's version includes in-frame clones alone and lacks a portion of them. This sample carries around 300,000 clones, around 90% of them seen once, and the ten largest clones take less than 2%. CDR1 and CDR2 (germline): LNHDA, SQIVND (reference sequence). V was shortened by 0 bases and J by 8 bases, with 14 bases between the two germline ends. The CDR3 runs 15 residues. Participant-reported clinical history was the basis for cohort assignment.

The receptor's source is a woman in her thirties or forties who had recovered from COVID-19. The chain carries TRBV19 and TRBJ2-1; TRBD2 is a possible D gene (5 bases). The sample was PBMCs or T cells enriched from blood (not recorded which). The CDR3, as DNA: TGTGCCAGTAGTATAGATCCCGGCACGGGGTATGAGCAGTTCTTC. It codes for CASSIDPGTGYEQFF.